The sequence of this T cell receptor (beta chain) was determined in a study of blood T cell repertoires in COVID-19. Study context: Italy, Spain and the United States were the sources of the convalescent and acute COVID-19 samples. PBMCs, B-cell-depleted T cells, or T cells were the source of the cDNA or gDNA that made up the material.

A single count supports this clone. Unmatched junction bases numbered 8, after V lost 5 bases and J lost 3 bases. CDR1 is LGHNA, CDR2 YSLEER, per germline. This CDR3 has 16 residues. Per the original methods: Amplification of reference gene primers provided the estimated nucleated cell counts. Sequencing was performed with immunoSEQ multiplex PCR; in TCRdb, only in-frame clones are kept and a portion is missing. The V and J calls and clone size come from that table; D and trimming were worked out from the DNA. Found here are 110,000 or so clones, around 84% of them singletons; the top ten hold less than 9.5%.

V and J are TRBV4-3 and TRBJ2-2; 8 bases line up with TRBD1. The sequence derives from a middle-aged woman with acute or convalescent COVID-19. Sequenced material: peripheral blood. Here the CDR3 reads CASSTRTGFDTGELFF. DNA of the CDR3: TGCGCCAGCAGCACACGGACAGGGTTCGACACCGGGGAGCTGTTTTTT.